The 22 T cell receptor beta chains below all came from one sample that was sequenced in a study of response to subunit inactivated influenza vaccine. From the RT-PCR reads, TCRdb called clonotypes with MiXCR, one entry per CDR3 protein. Here the sample spans some 600,000 distinct CDR3 sequences, around 15% being singletons. The sequences come from PBMCs from blood, collected around 14 days before vaccination. These receptors were collected from a man aged 50 to 59 who received an inactivated influenza vaccine.

This clonotype was picked up many times. This chain uses TRBV10-3 with TRBJ1-2; unclear D gene. The V and J ends lost 6 bases and 4 bases respectively, with 12 bases between them. The germline CDR1 and CDR2 sequences are ENHRY and SYGVKD. The CDR3 contains 13 residues. The CDR3 here is CAIRATSGYGYTF. Here the CDR3 DNA reads TGTGCCATCAGAGCCACCTCGGGCTATGGCTACACCTTC.

This clonotype turned up a few times. This chain uses TRBV12-3 or TRBV12-4 with TRBJ2-1; 11 nucleotides match TRBD2. The ends lost 1 base at V and 0 bases at J; junction bases unmatched: 2. This CDR3 has 17 amino acids. This CDR3 is CASSLGLAGTSYNEQFF. CDR3 bases: TGTGCCAGCAGTTTAGGACTAGCGGGGACCTCCTACAATGAGCAGTTCTTC.

This clonotype turned up a few times. V and J are TRBV28 and TRBJ2-3; 11 bases match TRBD2. The CDR3 runs 16 residues. J lost 4 bases, V lost 1 base, and 4 bases had no gene match. Germline V lookup: CDR1 MDHEN, CDR2 SYDVKM. CDR3 sequence reads: CASSLLTSGRSDTQYF. In DNA, the CDR3 is TGTGCCAGCAGTTTATTAACTAGCGGGAGATCAGATACGCAGTATTTT.

The sample holds one count of this clonotype. The CDR3: CSAGRTSGAASYEQYF. CDR3 nucleotide sequence: TGCAGTGCTGGCCGGACTAGCGGGGCGGCTTCCTACGAGCAGTACTTC. This chain uses TRBV20-1 with TRBJ2-7, with 12 bases fitting TRBD2. The CDR3 totals 16 residues. V was pared by 5 bases and J by 1 base, with 9 bases of the junction left unmatched. Germline values: CDR1 DFQATT, CDR2 SNEGSKA (reference sequence).

The rearrangement links TRBV30 to TRBJ2-5; D gene ambiguous. The length of the CDR3 is 12 residues. V gave up 1 base and J gave up 0 bases, with 3 bases separating them. Germline CDR1 is GTSNPN and CDR2 is SVGIG (reference sequence). CDR3 protein: CAWSGNQETQYF. The DNA of the CDR3 is TGTGCCTGGAGTGGTAACCAAGAGACCCAGTACTTC.

This chain joins TRBV4-2 and TRBJ2-3; D perhaps matches TRBD2 (7 bases). The germline CDR1 and CDR2 sequences are LGHNA and YNFKEQ. This CDR3 has 17 residues. Trimming took off 3 bases at V and 0 bases at J, with 16 bases between the two ends. This CDR3 reads CASSQGGAGVSTDTQYF. Here the CDR3 DNA reads TGTGCCAGCAGCCAGGGGGGCGCGGGGGTTAGCACAGATACGCAGTATTTT.

This clonotype was recorded at least ten times. The chain links TRBV4-3 to TRBJ2-3; D gene ambiguous. V dropped 0 bases and J dropped 0 bases, with 13 bases sitting between them. This CDR3 comprises 17 residues. Germline CDR1 and CDR2: LGHNA and YSLEER. The CDR3 DNA follows: TGCGCCAGCAGCCAAGATATTAGGATTTATAGCACAGATACGCAGTATTTT. Protein sequence: CASSQDIRIYSTDTQYF.

The gene calls are TRBV13 and TRBJ2-4; D gene unclear. V was trimmed by 5 bases and J by 0 bases, leaving 5 bases between them. The CDR3 contains 13 residues. Germline lookup yields CDR1 PRHDT and CDR2 FYEKMQ (reference sequence). The CDR3, as DNA: TGTGCCAGCAGCCCGTTAGCCAAAAACATTCAGTACTTC. Encoded protein: CASSPLAKNIQYF.

This clonotype has just a few counts. The chain links TRBV12-3 or TRBV12-4 to TRBJ2-1; 8 nucleotides agree with TRBD2. This CDR3 is 15 amino acids long. V lost 7 bases, J lost 6 bases, and 11 bases stayed unmatched. The CDR3: CASTSPREEGNEQFF. CDR3 nucleotides: TGTGCCAGCACCTCCCCGCGGGAGGAGGGCAATGAGCAGTTCTTC.

This clonotype is a singleton in its sample. At one boundary the junction diverges from the germline segment, which might be a read error. For the CDR3, the DNA is TGTGCCAGCAGCTCATCCCGGGACAGAGATTTC. Protein product: CASSSSRDRDF. The J gene is TRBJ1-2, the V gene TRBV11-2, with TRBD1 matching 7 bases. The germline V gene encodes CDR1 SGHAT and CDR2 FQNNGV. The length of the CDR3 is 11 residues.

This chain connects TRBV27 to TRBJ2-3; tentatively, D is TRBD2 (5 bases). Trimming shortened V by 5 bases and J by 1 base, and 16 bases separated the two germline ends. This CDR3 has 16 amino acids. Germline CDR1 and CDR2: MNHEY and SMNVEV (reference sequence). CDR3 nucleotide sequence: TGTGCCAGCAGTCCCAAGGAGCGGTTCCGCACAGATACGCAGTATTTT. Amino acid sequence: CASSPKERFRTDTQYF.

This chain uses TRBV20-1 with TRBJ2-1; D remains ambiguous. The length of the CDR3 is 13 residues. The V end was cut by 5 bases, the J end by 7 bases, with 15 bases between. From germline, CDR1 is DFQATT and CDR2 SNEGSKA (reference sequence). CDR3 nucleotides: TGCAGTGCTCCGAAACCCAACGAAAATGAGCAGTTCTTC. Translating it yields CSAPKPNENEQFF.

This clonotype has more than one count but fewer than ten. This rearrangement joins TRBV5-8 to TRBJ1-4; 7 bases agree with TRBD1. The CDR3 consists of 16 residues. Germline lookup yields CDR1 SGHTS and CDR2 YDEGEE. V lost 3 bases, J lost 7 bases, and 12 bases stayed unmatched. Written as DNA, the CDR3 is TGTGCCAGCAGCTCAGGCGGCAGGGGGTCGCCTGAAAAACTGTTTTTT. Amino acids: CASSSGGRGSPEKLFF.

Ten or more counts support this clonotype. The rearrangement joins TRBV28 to TRBJ1-2; the match to TRBD1 covers 9 bases. The CDR3 sequence is 17 residues long. Germline-derived CDR1 and CDR2 are MDHEN and SYDVKM. V gave up 5 bases and J gave up 2 bases; unmatched junction bases: 12. The CDR3 here is CASSAPNRGLANYGYTF. CDR3 DNA: TGTGCCAGCAGTGCACCCAACAGGGGGCTGGCGAACTATGGCTACACCTTC.

The chain uses TRBV4-2 and TRBJ2-1; a possible D gene is TRBD1 (6 bases). This CDR3 comprises 16 residues. The V gene's germline CDR1 is LGHNA and CDR2 YNFKEQ. The ends were cut back, 5 bases at V and 3 bases at J, with 17 bases in the middle. CDR3 loop: CASSVRGQPLYNEQFF. The CDR3 bases are TGTGCCAGCAGCGTACGGGGACAACCCCTCTACAATGAGCAGTTCTTC.

DNA of the CDR3: TGTGCCAGCGGTCCCCCACAGGGGGGGCAGCCCCAGCATTTT. This encodes CASGPPQGGQPQHF. The chain uses TRBV6-1 and TRBJ1-5; 8 bases fit TRBD1. The CDR3 has 14 amino acids. Trimming at V came to 8 bases and at J to 7 bases, leaving 10 bases not matched to a gene. Germline assignment: CDR1 MNHNS and CDR2 SASEGT.

The chain uses TRBV29-1 and TRBJ1-3; TRBD1 agrees at 7 bases. Per germline, CDR1 SQVTM and CDR2 ANQGSEA. This CDR3 is built from 15 residues. After removal of 5 bases from V and 2 bases from J, the junction contained 9 bases not matched to a gene. The CDR3: CSVLVRGRAGNTIYF. As DNA, the CDR3 is TGCAGCGTTCTGGTTAGGGGGCGAGCTGGAAACACCATATATTTT.

J is TRBJ2-7 and V is TRBV12-3 or TRBV12-4, with 14 bases matching TRBD2. Trimming took 10 bases from V and 5 from J; bases not matched to a gene: 4. The CDR3 spans 13 residues. CDR3 in amino acids: CATRLAGGHEQYF. In DNA form, the CDR3 reads TGTGCCACCAGACTAGCGGGAGGGCACGAGCAGTACTTC.

This clonotype occurred a few times. The chain couples TRBV28 to TRBJ2-7, with TRBD2 identical over 7 bases. The V gene's germline CDR1 is MDHEN and CDR2 SYDVKM. The CDR3 consists of 14 residues. J gave up 0 bases and V 3 bases, and 2 bases lay outside the gene matches. CDR3 amino acids: CASSFQRDSYEQYF. The CDR3, as DNA: TGTGCCAGCAGTTTTCAGCGGGACTCCTACGAGCAGTACTTC.

This clonotype was counted only a few times. The gene calls are TRBV7-2 and TRBJ2-7; 10 bases are shared with TRBD2. J lost 6 bases, V lost 3 bases, and 5 bases had no gene match. CDR3 length equals 14 residues. Germline lookup yields CDR1 SGHTA and CDR2 FQGNSA. The CDR3 here is CASSFSSGRSEQYF. The CDR3 bases are TGTGCCAGCAGCTTCTCTAGCGGGAGAAGCGAGCAGTACTTC. Full variable domain (outside the CDR3, taken from reference TRBV7-2 and TRBJ2-7): GAGVSQSPSNKVTEKGKDVELRCDPISGHTALYWYRQSLGQGLEFLIYFQGNSAPDKSGLPSDRFSAERTGGSVSTLTIQRTQQEDSAVYLCASSFSSGRSEQYFGPGTRLTVT.

This clonotype was seen at least ten times. The chain is built from TRBV28 and TRBJ1-3; D is possibly TRBD1 (6 bases). Germline loops: CDR1 MDHEN, CDR2 SYDVKM. V lost 6 bases to trimming and J lost 1 base, with 16 bases between them. The CDR3 runs to 16 residues. Here the CDR3 DNA reads TGTGCCAGCAGGGGTCAGGGGATCTCGTCTGGAAACACCATATATTTT. Amino acid sequence: CASRGQGISSGNTIYF.

The chain uses TRBV15 and TRBJ2-7; the D call may be TRBD1 or TRBD2 (5 bases each). Trimming removed 0 bases from V and 0 bases from J, with 9 bases in between. Germline V gene data show CDR1 as LNHNV and CDR2 as YYDKDF (reference sequence). There are 15 residues in the CDR3. The CDR3 region is CATSRDWGSSYEQYF. CDR3 in DNA: TGTGCCACCAGCAGAGACTGGGGGAGCTCCTACGAGCAGTACTTC.